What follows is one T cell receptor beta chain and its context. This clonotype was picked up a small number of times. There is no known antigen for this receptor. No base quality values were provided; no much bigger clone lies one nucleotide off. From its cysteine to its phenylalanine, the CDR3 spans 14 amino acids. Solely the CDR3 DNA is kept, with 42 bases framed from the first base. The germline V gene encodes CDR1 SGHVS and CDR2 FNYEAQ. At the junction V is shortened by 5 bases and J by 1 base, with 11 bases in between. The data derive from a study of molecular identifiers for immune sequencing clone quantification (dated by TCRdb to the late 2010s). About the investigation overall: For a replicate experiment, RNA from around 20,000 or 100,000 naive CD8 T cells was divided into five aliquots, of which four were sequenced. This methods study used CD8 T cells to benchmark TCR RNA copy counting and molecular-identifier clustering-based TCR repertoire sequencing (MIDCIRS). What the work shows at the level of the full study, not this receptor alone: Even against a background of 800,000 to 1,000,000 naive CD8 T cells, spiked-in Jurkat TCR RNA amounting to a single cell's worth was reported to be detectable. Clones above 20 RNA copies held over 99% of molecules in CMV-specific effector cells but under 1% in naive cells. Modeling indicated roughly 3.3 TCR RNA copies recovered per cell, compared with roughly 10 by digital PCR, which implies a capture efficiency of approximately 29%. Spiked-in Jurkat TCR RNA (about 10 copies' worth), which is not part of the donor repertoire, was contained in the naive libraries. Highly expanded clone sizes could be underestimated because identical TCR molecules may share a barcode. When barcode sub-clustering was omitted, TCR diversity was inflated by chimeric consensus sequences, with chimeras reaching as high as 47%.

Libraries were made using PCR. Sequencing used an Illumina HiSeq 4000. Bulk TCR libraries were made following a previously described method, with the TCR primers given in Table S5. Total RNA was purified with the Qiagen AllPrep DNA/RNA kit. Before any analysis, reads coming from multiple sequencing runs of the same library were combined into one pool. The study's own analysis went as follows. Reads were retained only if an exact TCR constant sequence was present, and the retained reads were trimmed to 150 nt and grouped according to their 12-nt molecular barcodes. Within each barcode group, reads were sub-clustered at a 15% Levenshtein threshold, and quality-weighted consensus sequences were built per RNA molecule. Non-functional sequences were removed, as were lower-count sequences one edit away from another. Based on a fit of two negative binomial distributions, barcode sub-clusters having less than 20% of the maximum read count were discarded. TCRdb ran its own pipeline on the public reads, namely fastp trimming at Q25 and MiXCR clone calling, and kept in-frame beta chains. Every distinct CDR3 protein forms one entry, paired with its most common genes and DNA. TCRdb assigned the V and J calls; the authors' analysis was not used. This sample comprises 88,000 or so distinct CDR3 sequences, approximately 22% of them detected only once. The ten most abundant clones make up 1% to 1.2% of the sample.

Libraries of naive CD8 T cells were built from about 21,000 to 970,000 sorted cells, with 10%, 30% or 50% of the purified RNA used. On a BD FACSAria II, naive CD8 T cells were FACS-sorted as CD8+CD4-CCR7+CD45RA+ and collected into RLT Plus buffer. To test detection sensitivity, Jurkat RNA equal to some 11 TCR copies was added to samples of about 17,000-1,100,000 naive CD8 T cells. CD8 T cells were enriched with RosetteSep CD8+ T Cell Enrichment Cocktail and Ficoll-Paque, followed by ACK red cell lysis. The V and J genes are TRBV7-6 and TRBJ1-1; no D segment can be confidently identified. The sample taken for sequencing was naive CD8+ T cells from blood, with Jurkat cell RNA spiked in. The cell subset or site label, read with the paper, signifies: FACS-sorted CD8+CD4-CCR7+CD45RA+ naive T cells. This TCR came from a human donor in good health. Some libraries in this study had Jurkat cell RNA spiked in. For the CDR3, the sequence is CASSTLTANTEAFF. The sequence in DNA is TGTGCCAGCAGCACCCTGACGGCGAACACTGAAGCTTTCTTT.